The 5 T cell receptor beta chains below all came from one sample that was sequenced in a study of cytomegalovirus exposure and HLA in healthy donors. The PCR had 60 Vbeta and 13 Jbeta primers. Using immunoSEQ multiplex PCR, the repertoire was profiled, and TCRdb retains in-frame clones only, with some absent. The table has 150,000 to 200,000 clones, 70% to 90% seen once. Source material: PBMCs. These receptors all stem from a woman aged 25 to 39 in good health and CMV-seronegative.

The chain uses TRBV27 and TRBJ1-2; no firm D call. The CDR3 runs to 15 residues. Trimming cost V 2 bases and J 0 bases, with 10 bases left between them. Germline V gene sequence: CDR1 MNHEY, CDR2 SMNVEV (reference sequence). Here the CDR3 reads CASSLGLPTNYGYTF. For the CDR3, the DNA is TGTGCCAGCAGTTTAGGACTCCCCACTAACTATGGCTACACCTTC.

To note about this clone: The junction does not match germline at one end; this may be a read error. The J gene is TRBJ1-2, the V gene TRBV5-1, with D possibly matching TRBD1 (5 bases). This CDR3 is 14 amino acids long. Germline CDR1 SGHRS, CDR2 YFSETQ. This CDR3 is CASSLAQGIYGYAF. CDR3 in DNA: TGCGCCAGCAGCTTAGCCCAGGGAATCTATGGCTACGCCTTC.

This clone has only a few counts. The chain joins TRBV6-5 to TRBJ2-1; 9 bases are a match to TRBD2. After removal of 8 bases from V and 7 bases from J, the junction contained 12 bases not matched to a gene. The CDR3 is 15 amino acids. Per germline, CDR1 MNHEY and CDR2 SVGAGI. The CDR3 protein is CASRNLAGLRNEQFF. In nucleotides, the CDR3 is TGTGCCAGCCGTAACCTAGCGGGGTTGAGGAATGAGCAGTTCTTC.

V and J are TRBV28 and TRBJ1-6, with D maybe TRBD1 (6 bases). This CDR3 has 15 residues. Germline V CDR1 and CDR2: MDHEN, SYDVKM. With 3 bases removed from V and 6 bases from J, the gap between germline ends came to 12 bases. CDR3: CASSFPGQTNSPLHF. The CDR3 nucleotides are TGTGCCAGCAGTTTCCCGGGACAAACTAATTCACCCCTCCACTTT.

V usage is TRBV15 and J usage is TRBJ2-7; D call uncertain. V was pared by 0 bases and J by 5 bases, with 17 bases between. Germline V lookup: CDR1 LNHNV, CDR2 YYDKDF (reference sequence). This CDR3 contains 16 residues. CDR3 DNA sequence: TGTGCCACCAGCAGAGATCTTATGGCTTTAACCGACGAGCAGTACTTC. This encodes CATSRDLMALTDEQYF.